The T cell receptor beta chain described here comes from a study of monozygotic twins with cystic fibrosis. About this clone: Its antigen remains unidentified.

Regarding the study as a whole: J usage was most co-twin-similar in 8 of 16 pairs, V in 13.

Assay: immunoSEQ multiplex PCR; the TCRdb copy retains only in-frame clones and omits some. Here the sample spans 35,000 or so clones, around 82% being singletons. This clonotype was obtained from a girl aged 2 to 9 with cystic fibrosis. The sample taken for sequencing was blood.

The CDR3 here is CASRAGGRETQYF. The CDR3 nucleotides read TGTGCCAGCAGGGCCGGGGGAAGGGAGACCCAGTACTTC. The chain is built from TRBV2 and TRBJ2-5; D perhaps matches TRBD2 (6 bases). V was trimmed by 6 bases and J by 5 bases, leaving 13 bases between them. The CDR3 contains 13 residues. Germline CDR1 and CDR2: SNHLY and FYNNEI.